These T cell receptor beta chains were read from a single sample in a study of molecular identifiers for immune sequencing clone quantification. TCRdb reprocessed the PCR reads with MiXCR, giving one entry per CDR3 protein. The repertoire has about 320,000 distinct CDR3 sequences, around 21% of them found once; the top ten carry 0.81%. The material sequenced was naive CD8+ T cells from blood, with Jurkat cell RNA spiked in. Receptor source: a human donor in good health. Some libraries in this study had Jurkat cell RNA spiked in. The CDR3 runs from the conserved cysteine through the conserved F or W. D genes are given only for firm matches. Some rows have no size entry. The others give once, few or many, or a class for an expanded clone.

TRBD1 TRBJ2-2 many TRBV7-6 CASSQDRGFAGELFF TGTGCCAGCAGCCAAGACAGGGGGTTTGCCGGGGAGCTGTTTTTT
- TRBJ2-5 many TRBV12-3/TRBV12-4 CASSLGDQETQYF TGTGCCAGCAGTTTGGGGGACCAAGAGACCCAGTACTTC
TRBD1 TRBJ2-7 many TRBV7-9 CASSPPTGPSYEQYF TGTGCCAGCAGCCCTCCGACAGGGCCGTCCTACGAGCAGTACTTC
TRBD1 TRBJ1-1 - TRBV27 CASSLGGGARAFF TGTGCCAGCAGTTTAGGAGGGGGCGCCCGGGCTTTCTTT
- TRBJ1-1 many TRBV6-2/TRBV6-3 CASSTFGLAEAFF TGTGCCAGCAGTACTTTTGGATTGGCTGAAGCTTTCTTT
- TRBJ2-3 many TRBV28 CASSLGHGPDLRYF TGTGCCAGCAGTTTGGGGCACGGACCCGACCTTCGGTATTTT
TRBD2 TRBJ2-7 many TRBV30 CAWSERLAGGSGEQYF TGTGCCTGGAGCGAGAGACTAGCGGGAGGGTCAGGGGAGCAGTACTTC
TRBD1 TRBJ1-2 many TRBV29-1 CSVETWDSLNYGYTF TGCAGCGTTGAGACTTGGGACAGCCTTAACTATGGCTACACCTTC
TRBD2 TRBJ2-7 many TRBV9 CASSVGLAGLEQYF TGTGCCAGCAGCGTAGGGCTAGCGGGACTCGAGCAGTACTTC
TRBD2 TRBJ2-7 many TRBV7-9 CASSFTTGTSIHEQYF TGTGCCAGCAGCTTTACTACCGGGACTAGCATCCACGAGCAGTACTTC
TRBD2 TRBJ2-3 many TRBV2 CASSEPGSGADRDTQYF TGTGCCAGCAGTGAACCAGGTAGCGGGGCCGACAGAGATACGCAGTATTTT
- TRBJ2-3 many TRBV2 CASSEGRRGADTQYF TGTGCCAGCAGTGAAGGCAGACGTGGGGCAGATACGCAGTATTTT
TRBD2 TRBJ2-1 few TRBV30 CAWSIAGAPYNEQFF TGTGCCTGGAGCATAGCGGGAGCACCCTACAATGAGCAGTTCTTC
- TRBJ1-1 many TRBV9 CASSYHGREGGTEAFF TGTGCCAGCAGCTACCACGGACGGGAGGGTGGCACTGAAGCTTTCTTT
- TRBJ1-2 many TRBV5-6 CASTSLRGRNPEYGYTF TGTGCCAGCACCTCCCTGCGGGGGCGAAACCCCGAATATGGCTACACCTTC
- TRBJ2-3 many TRBV20-1 CSARGGEEPDTQYF TGCAGTGCTAGAGGGGGGGAGGAACCAGATACGCAGTATTTT
- TRBJ2-1 few TRBV4-3 CASSQDSAALVKQFF TGCGCCAGCAGCCAAGATTCTGCAGCCCTGGTAAAGCAGTTCTTC
TRBD2 TRBJ2-3 many TRBV12-3/TRBV12-4 CASKPTGGGPGDTQYF TGTGCCAGCAAACCTACGGGCGGGGGGCCGGGGGATACGCAGTATTTT
TRBD2 TRBJ2-1 many TRBV2 CASSEDASGDNEQFF TGTGCCAGCAGTGAAGACGCTAGCGGAGACAATGAGCAGTTCTTC
- TRBJ2-2 many TRBV5-8 CASSGSTGDLERGPGELFF TGTGCCAGCAGCGGGTCGACGGGCGACTTAGAAAGAGGTCCCGGGGAGCTGTTTTTT
- TRBJ1-4 many TRBV5-6 CASSLSNEKLFF TGTGCCAGCAGCCTCTCCAATGAAAAACTGTTTTTT
- TRBJ2-7 many TRBV7-6 CASSLDGQFSYEQYF TGTGCCAGCAGCTTAGACGGACAGTTCTCCTACGAGCAGTACTTC
- TRBJ2-1 many TRBV6-5 CASRGGGGPGNEQFF TGTGCCAGCAGGGGAGGAGGTGGGCCGGGGAATGAGCAGTTCTTC
- TRBJ1-4 few TRBV3-1 CASSQGPTTATNEKLFF TGTGCCAGCAGCCAAGGTCCCACAACCGCAACTAATGAAAAACTGTTTTTT
- TRBJ1-1 many TRBV19 CASSTGPGSGTEAFF TGTGCCAGTAGTACCGGTCCGGGGTCGGGCACTGAAGCTTTCTTT
- TRBJ1-2 few TRBV29-1 CSARDRTSYGYTF TGCAGCGCACGTGACAGGACATCCTATGGCTACACCTTC
- TRBJ1-5 many TRBV2 CASTPDSSNQPQHF TGTGCCAGCACCCCGGACAGTAGCAATCAGCCCCAGCATTTT
TRBD1 TRBJ2-7 few TRBV18 CASSPWDRGHEQYF TGTGCCAGCTCACCATGGGACAGGGGTCACGAGCAGTACTTC
- TRBJ1-1 many TRBV2 CASSDILRGYPEAFF TGTGCCAGCAGTGATATCCTACGAGGTTATCCTGAAGCTTTCTTT
TRBD2 TRBJ2-5 many TRBV7-9 CASSRLVGTSGNSRVEETQYF TGTGCCAGCAGTCGTCTCGTTGGGACTAGCGGGAATTCTCGGGTCGAAGAGACCCAGTACTTC